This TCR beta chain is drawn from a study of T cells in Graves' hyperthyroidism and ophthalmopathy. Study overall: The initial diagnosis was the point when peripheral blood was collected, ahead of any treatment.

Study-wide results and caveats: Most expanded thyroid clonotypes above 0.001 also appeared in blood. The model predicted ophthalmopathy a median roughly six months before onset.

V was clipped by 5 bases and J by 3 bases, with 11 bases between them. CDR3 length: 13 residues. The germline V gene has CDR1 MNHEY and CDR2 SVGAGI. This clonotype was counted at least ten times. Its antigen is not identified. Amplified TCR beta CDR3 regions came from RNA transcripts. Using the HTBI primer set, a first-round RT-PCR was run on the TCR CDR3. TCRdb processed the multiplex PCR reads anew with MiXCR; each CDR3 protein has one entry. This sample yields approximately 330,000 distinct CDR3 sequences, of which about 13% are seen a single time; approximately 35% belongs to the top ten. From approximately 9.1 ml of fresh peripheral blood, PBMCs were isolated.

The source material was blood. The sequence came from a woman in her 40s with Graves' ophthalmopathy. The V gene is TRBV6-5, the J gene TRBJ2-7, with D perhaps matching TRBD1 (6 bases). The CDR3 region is CASSQGWIYEQYF. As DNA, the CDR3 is TGTGCCAGCAGTCAGGGGTGGATCTACGAGCAGTACTTC.